Presented here are 29 T cell receptor beta chains from one specimen sequenced in a study of tissue T cells after allogeneic stem cell transplantation. Time point noted: mouse harvest day 7 after allogeneic transplant. Each mouse received 10^7 T-cell-depleted marrow cells plus 10^6 splenic CD5+ T cells by tail vein. Sequencing was performed with immunoSEQ multiplex PCR; in TCRdb, only in-frame clones are kept and a portion is missing. The data hold about 10,000 clones, with 40% to 55% observed a single time. Sample: gut tissue. The origin of the receptors is a female BALB/c mouse given C57BL/6 T cells with graft-versus-host disease after an allogeneic hematopoietic cell transplant.

This clone was found a few times. Mouse gene names and germline throughout. The missing CDR3 end, 1 residue past where the read stops, is filled in from the germline J gene. Other DNA sequences of this sample code for an identical CDR3. V gene TRBV26 combines with J gene TRBJ2-7; TRBD1 might be the D (5 bases). The germline V and J ends were trimmed by 4 bases and 7 bases, with 8 bases remaining between them. The CDR3 spans 11 residues. CDR1 is KGHPV, CDR2 FQNQEV, per germline (reference sequence). CDR3 bases read: TGTGCCAGCAGTCAGGGGTACGAACAGTAC. Amino acid sequence: CASSQGYEQY. The complete CDR3 protein is CASSQGYEQYF.

In this sample, this clone turned up once. Here the gene names and germline are mouse. The read gets to within 1 residue of the CDR3 end, and the germline J gene fills in the rest. This chain joins TRBV16 and TRBJ2-2, with 7 bases fitting TRBD2. Germline V gene lookup returns CDR1 SGHSA and CDR2 FRNQAP. J lost 0 bases, V lost 8 bases, and 0 bases had no gene match. The CDR3 loop spans 13 amino acids. CDR3: CASGGANTGQLYF. The sequenced CDR3 bases are TGTGCAAGCGGGGGGGCAAACACCGGGCAGCTCTAC.

Concerning this clone: All gene names here are mouse names. The sequence runs out 1 residue before the end of the CDR3; the remainder is reconstructed from the germline J gene. The V call is TRBV3, the J call TRBJ2-5; D gene uncertain. The CDR3 covers 13 residues. Trimming removed 1 base at V and 3 bases at J, with 5 bases between. CDR1 and CDR2 (germline): SNHLY, FYNGKV (reference sequence). The CDR3: CASSLERQDTQYF. Partial CDR3 DNA: TGTGCCAGCAGCTTAGAACGGCAAGACACCCAGTAC.

Details on this clone: Each gene name is a mouse one. The read terminates 1 residue before the CDR3 end, so the remaining end is supplied by the germline J gene. The chain links TRBV26 to TRBJ1-6; D might be TRBD1 (6 bases). TRBJ1-6 is placed among ORFs of uncertain function. V was shortened by 6 bases and J by 4 bases, with 13 bases between the two germline ends. CDR3 size: 15 residues. The germline CDR1 and CDR2 sequences are KGHPV and FQNQEV (reference sequence). The DNA read from the CDR3 is TGTGCCAGCAGCGCTTCGGACAGATATAATTCGCCCCTCTAC. Protein: CASSASDRYNSPLY. The CDR3 as a whole reads CASSASDRYNSPLYF.

On this clone itself: Gene names and germline match the mouse. The CDR3 goes on 1 residue after the read ends, and that part is filled in from the germline J gene. The chain recombines TRBV23 with TRBJ1-1. From germline, CDR1 is KGHTA and CDR2 FQNQQP. The CDR3 length is 11 residues. The CDR3 reads CSSSQSGEVFF. The sequenced CDR3 bases are TGCTCCAGCAGTCAATCCGGAGAAGTCTTC.

For this clone: The listed genes are named as in mouse. The CDR3 is cut off 1 residue early in the read; its end comes from the germline J gene. Other DNA variants within this sample encode the same CDR3. The rearrangement links TRBV2 to TRBJ2-3, with TRBD1 matching 8 bases. The CDR3 has 15 residues. Germline-derived CDR1 and CDR2 are LGHNA and YSYQKL. V lost 3 bases and J lost 0; bases outside the gene matches: 2. The part of the CDR3 DNA that was read is TGTGCCAGCAGCCACAGACAGGGGAGTGCAGAAACGCTGTAT. Protein product: CASSHRQGSAETLY. The whole CDR3 protein is CASSHRQGSAETLYF.

This clone was found once. The genes and germline here are from mouse. The read ends 1 residue before the CDR3 terminus; that terminus is restored from the germline J gene. The chain carries TRBV26 and TRBJ1-1, with TRBD1 matching 8 bases. The CDR3 has 14 amino acids. Germline V gives CDR1 KGHPV, CDR2 FQNQEV (reference sequence). After removal of 4 bases from V and 4 bases from J, the junction contained 5 bases not matched to a gene. CDR3 amino acids: CASSQQGAGTEVFF. The DNA read from the CDR3 is TGTGCCAGCAGTCAGCAGGGGGCAGGCACAGAAGTCTTC.

This clone has more than one count but fewer than ten. Gene names are mouse gene names. The read terminates 1 residue ahead of where the CDR3 ends, so the germline J gene completes it. The genes are TRBV26 and TRBJ1-3; D perhaps matches TRBD1 (5 bases). V was clipped by 3 bases and J by 3 bases, with 12 bases between them. The length of the CDR3 is 15 residues. Germline assignment: CDR1 KGHPV and CDR2 FQNQEV (reference sequence). CDR3 region: CASSLNGALGNTLYF. The DNA read from the CDR3 is TGTGCCAGCAGTCTTAATGGGGCGCTTGGAAATACGCTCTAT.

This clone was seen a handful of times. The gene names given are mouse names. Coverage ceases 1 residue before the CDR3 finishes, and the germline J gene fills in the end. The chain combines TRBV5 with TRBJ1-3, with D perhaps TRBD1 (5 bases). V gave up 1 base and J gave up 0 bases, with 7 bases separating them. This CDR3 is 15 amino acids long. Germline-derived CDR1 and CDR2 are LGHNA and YNLKQL (reference sequence). The CDR3 region is CASSQGTPSGNTLYF. CDR3 DNA (partial): TGTGCCAGCAGCCAAGGGACACCTTCTGGAAATACGCTCTAT.

Concerning this clone: Germline and genes: mouse. The read ends 1 residue before the CDR3 terminus; that terminus is restored from the germline J gene. This chain connects TRBV14 to TRBJ1-6; D is undetermined. TRBJ1-6 is an open reading frame, and its role is uncertain. Germline CDR1 is SGHDT and CDR2 is FRDEAV. CDR3 size: 13 residues. V shed 1 base and J shed 4 bases, with 3 bases lying between them. The sequenced CDR3 bases are TGTGCCAGCAGTTTCGCATATAATTCGCCCCTCTAC. Its protein product is CASSFAYNSPLY. The complete CDR3 sequence is CASSFAYNSPLYF.

By share, this clone counts as medium-sized. Germline and genes: mouse. The CDR3 DNA, read in part, is TGTGCCTGGAGTCACAATTCTGGAAATACGCTCTAT. It specifies CAWSHNSGNTLY. In full, the CDR3 is CAWSHNSGNTLYF. J is TRBJ1-3 and V is TRBV31; D not resolved. The missing CDR3 end, 1 residue past where the read stops, is filled in from the germline J gene. Germline V gene lookup returns CDR1 GKSSPN and CDR2 SITVG. The CDR3 runs to 13 residues. The V end was cut by 1 base, the J end by 0 bases, with 4 bases between.

About this clone itself: The gene names given are mouse names. The read stops 1 residue short of the end of the CDR3; the missing end is completed from the germline J gene. The rearrangement joins TRBV26 to TRBJ2-2; D is ambiguous. The CDR3 is made up of 13 amino acids. The V end was cut by 4 bases, the J end by 2 bases, with 5 bases between. The germline gives CDR1 KGHPV, CDR2 FQNQEV (reference sequence). CDR3: CASSRSNTGQLYF. The CDR3 DNA, read in part, is TGTGCCAGCAGTCGGAGTAACACCGGGCAGCTCTAC.

This clone has only a few counts. Genes and germline are mouse. The sequenced part of the CDR3 DNA is TGTGCCAGCAGTCTGGGACAGGGAGAAGTCTTC. Protein sequence: CASSLGQGEVF. The whole CDR3 sequence is CASSLGQGEVFF. This chain uses TRBV26 with TRBJ1-1, with TRBD1 identical over 8 bases. The read comes to an end 1 residue before the CDR3 does, leaving the germline J gene to fill in the end. Germline CDR1 KGHPV, CDR2 FQNQEV (reference sequence). V lost 2 bases to trimming and J lost 7 bases; unmatched junction nucleotides: 0. The CDR3 has 12 residues.

Regarding this clone: Gene and germline names: mouse. With the read ending 1 residue before the CDR3 end, the germline J gene is used to fill in that end. V is TRBV15 and J is TRBJ1-4, with TRBD1 matching 8 bases. V trimming: 0 bases; J trimming: 3 bases; junction bases outside the gene matches: 6. Germline lookup yields CDR1 SGHND and CDR2 FRSKSL. This CDR3 region has 17 residues. CDR3 sequence reads: CASSLALTRGPNERLFF. The sequenced part of the CDR3 DNA is TGTGCCAGCAGTTTAGCGCTAACCAGGGGGCCCAACGAAAGATTATTT.

Turning to this clone: The listed genes are named as in mouse. The read stops 1 residue short of the end of the CDR3; the missing end is completed from the germline J gene. The chain joins TRBV5 to TRBJ2-1; 7 bases agree with TRBD1. The V and J ends lost 4 bases and 0 bases, in that order; junction bases with no gene match: 3. The germline gives CDR1 LGHNA, CDR2 YNLKQL (reference sequence). The CDR3 has 15 residues. The covered CDR3 bases are TGTGCCAGCAGCCGGGGACAGATTAACTATGCTGAGCAGTTC. Encoded protein: CASSRGQINYAEQF. The entire CDR3 protein is CASSRGQINYAEQFF.

There are a few counts of this clone. Gene names refer to mouse genes. Partial CDR3 DNA: TGTGCCTGGAGTGACGGGGAAAACACCGGGCAGCTCTAC. Amino acid sequence: CAWSDGENTGQLY. The entire CDR3 protein reads CAWSDGENTGQLYF. The gene calls are TRBV31 and TRBJ2-2; D is ambiguous. The DNA ends 1 residue before the CDR3 does, and the rest of the CDR3 is filled in from the germline J gene. V lost 2 bases, J lost 1 base, and 8 bases lay in between. This CDR3 is 14 amino acids long. CDR1 is GKSSPN and CDR2 is SITVG in the germline V gene.

This clone is judged medium-sized. Any gene name here is a mouse gene name. Read sequence stops 1 residue before the CDR3 end, and the germline J gene provides the missing end. This chain joins TRBV26 and TRBJ2-7; TRBD2 matches 9 bases. Germline V gene lookup returns CDR1 KGHPV and CDR2 FQNQEV (reference sequence). The CDR3 sequence is 13 residues long. V was clipped by 3 bases and J by 6 bases; unmatched bases: 3. This chain's CDR3 is CASSLGGAREQYF. The sequenced CDR3 bases are TGTGCCAGCAGTCTTGGGGGGGCGCGTGAACAGTAC.

This clone was seen only once. The genes and germline here are from mouse. The read ends 1 residue shy of where the CDR3 ends; the end is completed using the germline J gene. The chain links TRBV19 to TRBJ1-3; 7 bases line up with TRBD1. The V gene end was trimmed by 4 bases and the J gene end by 0 bases; junction bases not matched to a gene: 4. The CDR3 sequence is 15 residues long. From germline, CDR1 is FNHDT and CDR2 SITEND (reference sequence). CDR3 sequence: CASSFTGDSGNTLYF. Incomplete CDR3 DNA: TGTGCCAGCAGTTTTACAGGGGATTCTGGAAATACGCTCTAT.

There are a few counts of this clone. Germline and genes here are mouse. The sequenced fragment ends 1 residue before the CDR3 boundary, so the rest is inferred from the germline J gene. The chain has TRBV26 and TRBJ2-5; D gene uncertain. CDR3 length: 14 residues. Trimming removed 0 bases from V and 3 bases from J, with 7 bases in between. Germline V lookup: CDR1 KGHPV, CDR2 FQNQEV (reference sequence). CDR3 amino acids: CASSLSGQQDTQYF. The sequenced CDR3 bases are TGTGCCAGCAGTCTGTCAGGGCAGCAAGACACCCAGTAC.

About this clone itself: Gene names follow the mouse nomenclature. The read ends 1 residue early relative to the CDR3; the germline J gene fills the gap. The chain couples TRBV26 to TRBJ2-1; TRBD1 might be the D (5 bases). Trimming cost V 2 bases and J 4 bases, with 9 bases left between them. Germline CDR1 reads KGHPV; CDR2 reads FQNQEV (reference sequence). This CDR3 is 14 amino acids long. The CDR3 is CASSLTGQYAEQFF. The covered CDR3 bases are TGTGCCAGCAGTCTGACAGGACAATATGCTGAGCAGTTC.

A few counts support this clone. Any gene name here is a mouse gene name. The read ends 1 residue shy of where the CDR3 ends; the end is completed using the germline J gene. The chain joins TRBV14 to TRBJ2-7; 10 nucleotides align to TRBD1. With 5 bases clipped from V and 5 bases from J, the junction kept 10 bases outside the gene matches. In germline, CDR1 is SGHDT, CDR2 FRDEAV. The CDR3 totals 15 residues. This CDR3 reads CASSPRDRGLDEQYF. The CDR3 bases that were read are TGTGCCAGCAGCCCTAGGGACAGGGGATTGGATGAACAGTAC.

About this clone itself: The genes and germline here are from mouse. The read halts 1 residue ahead of the CDR3 end, with the missing end drawn from the germline J gene. The rearrangement links TRBV23 to TRBJ2-3; the table calls TRBD2, which could not be checked here. CDR1 and CDR2 (germline): KGHTA, FQNQQP. The CDR3 spans 15 residues. The CDR3 loop reads CSSSGLGTSAETLYF. CDR3 bases read: TGCTCCAGCAGTGGACTGGGGACTAGTGCAGAAACGCTGTAT.

In the case of this clone: Mouse gene names apply. The read ends 1 residue early relative to the CDR3; the germline J gene fills the gap. The rearrangement links TRBV15 to TRBJ2-3; 13 bases align to TRBD2. Trimming at V came to 6 bases and at J to 6 bases, leaving 6 bases not matched to a gene. Per the germline V gene, CDR1 is SGHND and CDR2 is FRSKSL. The CDR3 is 15 amino acids. The CDR3 bases that were read are TGTGCCAGCAGCATGGACTGGGGGGGCGGTGAAACGCTGTAT. It encodes CASSMDWGGGETLY. In full, the CDR3 reads CASSMDWGGGETLYF.

As to this clone: The gene names given are mouse names. The CDR3 is cut off 1 residue early in the read; its end comes from the germline J gene. The V call is TRBV15, the J call TRBJ2-5, with D hard to call. From germline, CDR1 is SGHND and CDR2 FRSKSL. V dropped 1 base and J dropped 3 bases, with 2 bases sitting between them. This CDR3 has 12 residues. Here the CDR3 reads CASSLVQDTQYF. Incomplete CDR3 DNA: TGTGCCAGCAGTTTAGTTCAAGACACCCAGTAC. Full variable domain (missing parts from reference TRBV15 and TRBJ2-5): DAGVTQTPRHEVAEKGQTIILKCEPVSGHNDLFWYRQTKIQGLELLSYFRSKSLMEDGGAFKDRFKAEMLNSSFSTLKIQPTEPKDSAVYLCASSLVQDTQYFGPGTRLLVL.

Remarks on this clone: Genes and germline are mouse. The read terminates 1 residue ahead of where the CDR3 ends, so the germline J gene completes it. Other nucleotide sequences from this sample produce the same CDR3. The V gene is TRBV26, the J gene TRBJ2-1; D might be TRBD1 (5 bases). The CDR3 is 13 amino acids. Germline CDR1 and CDR2: KGHPV and FQNQEV (reference sequence). V was shortened by 3 bases and J by 3 bases, with 6 bases between the two germline ends. CDR3 loop: CASSLDSYAEQFF. The DNA read from the CDR3 is TGTGCCAGCAGTCTAGACAGCTATGCTGAGCAGTTC.

To note about this clone: The germline gene is not matched at one end of the junction; a read error may be the cause. Genes and germline are mouse. The read ends 1 residue before the CDR3 terminus; that terminus is restored from the germline J gene. The V gene is TRBV13-1, the J gene TRBJ2-7, with 8 bases identical to TRBD2. CDR1 and CDR2 from the germline V gene are NSHNY and SYGAGN. The CDR3 is made up of 13 amino acids. Incomplete CDR3 DNA: TGTGCCAGCGGTGATGGGGGGGGCTATGAACAGTAC. Amino acid sequence: CASGDGGGYEQY. The CDR3 reads in full as CASGDGGGYEQYF.

With respect to this clone: Germline and genes: mouse. The read comes to an end 1 residue before the CDR3 does, leaving the germline J gene to fill in the end. This sequence joins TRBV26 and TRBJ2-2, with 7 bases lining up with TRBD1. The length of the CDR3 is 16 residues. The germline V gene has CDR1 KGHPV and CDR2 FQNQEV (reference sequence). V lost 4 bases and J lost 1; bases outside the gene matches: 6. Partial CDR3 DNA: TGTGCCAGCAGTCCGTACAGGGGAGGAAACACCGGGCAGCTCTAC. Translated, it gives CASSPYRGGNTGQLY. The whole CDR3 protein reads CASSPYRGGNTGQLYF.

This clone was picked up a small number of times. Mouse gene names apply. Read coverage stops 1 residue before the CDR3 terminus; the germline J gene supplies the remainder. The chain has TRBV26 and TRBJ2-7; 8 bases map to TRBD2. Germline V gene lookup returns CDR1 KGHPV and CDR2 FQNQEV (reference sequence). With 0 bases clipped from V and 4 bases from J, the junction kept 2 bases outside the gene matches. The CDR3 consists of 14 residues. The CDR3 bases that were read are TGTGCCAGCAGTCTGTCGACTGGGGCGTATGAACAGTAC. As protein: CASSLSTGAYEQY. The whole CDR3 protein reads CASSLSTGAYEQYF.

With respect to this clone: Here the gene names and germline are mouse. The observed sequence ends 1 residue before the CDR3 terminus, with the missing tail filled in from the germline J gene. The chain is built from TRBV24 and TRBJ2-1; 8 positions match TRBD2. Germline-derived CDR1 and CDR2 are KGHTA and FRNEEI. The CDR3 consists of 16 residues. V gave up 2 bases and J gave up 2 bases; unmatched junction bases: 5. CDR3 bases read: TGTGCCAGCAGTCTGGGGGGGGCGCGTGACTATGCTGAGCAGTTC. Residues: CASSLGGARDYAEQF. The whole CDR3 region reads CASSLGGARDYAEQFF.